The 21 T cell receptor beta chains reported below all come from one sample, sequenced in a study of shared clonotypes between healthy human individuals. Here immunoSEQ multiplex PCR was the method, and the copy in TCRdb shows in-frame clones only, minus some. Here the sample spans about 2.1 million clones, approximately 92% being singletons. Naive CD8 cells lacked CD45RO and underwent positive selection for CCR7, leaving out terminally differentiated effector memory CD45RA+ cells. Sequencing was done on a sample of naive CD8+ T cells from PBMCs. The receptor set was obtained from a young man in good health. Some clones in this sample may be carry-over from other donors' samples.

The gene calls are TRBV19 and TRBJ2-7; D is possibly TRBD1 (5 bases). V was cut by 8 bases and J by 2 bases, with 16 bases left in between. Per the germline V gene, CDR1 is LNHDA and CDR2 is SQIVND (reference sequence). This CDR3 is 14 amino acids long. The CDR3 here is CASQDTNGAYEQYF. The CDR3, as DNA: TGTGCCAGTCAGGACACTAACGGAGCCTACGAGCAGTACTTC.

The chain recombines TRBV4-3 with TRBJ2-7; a weak D match, TRBD2 (6 bases). The V end lost 0 bases, the J end lost 1 base, and 13 bases lay between the germline ends. Germline CDR1 and CDR2: LGHNA and YSLEER. There are 16 residues in the CDR3. In nucleotides, the CDR3 is TGCGCCAGCAGCCAAGATGGGGGGTCAAATTCCTACGAGCAGTACTTC. Its translation is CASSQDGGSNSYEQYF.

The chain joins TRBV5-1 to TRBJ1-2; possible D gene TRBD1, 6 bases. Germline values: CDR1 SGHRS, CDR2 YFSETQ. Between the trimmed V and J ends, which lost 0 bases and 4 bases, there was a span of 22 bases. CDR3 length: 18 amino acids. As DNA, the CDR3 is TGCGCCAGCAGCTTGGGTGAGGCAGGGGACTTACGAGGCTATGGCTACACCTTC. Protein: CASSLGEAGDLRGYGYTF.

The rearrangement uses TRBV5-1 and TRBJ2-3, with a tentative D call TRBD2 (6 bases). This CDR3 spans 15 amino acids. From germline, CDR1 is SGHRS and CDR2 YFSETQ. V lost 0 bases, J lost 4 bases, and 12 bases lay in between. CDR3 sequence: CASSLGGRSPDTQYF. The CDR3 DNA reads as TGCGCCAGCAGCTTGGGTGGGAGGAGCCCAGATACGCAGTATTTT.

The chain recombines TRBV19 with TRBJ1-5; perhaps TRBD1 as D (5 bases). The CDR3 loop spans 15 amino acids. CDR1 is LNHDA, CDR2 SQIVND, per germline (reference sequence). V was shortened by 7 bases and J by 2 bases, with 15 bases between the two germline ends. CDR3 residues: CASTPLPGGNQPQHF. CDR3 nucleotides: TGTGCCAGTACCCCGCTTCCGGGGGGCAATCAGCCCCAGCATTTT.

The V call is TRBV6-5, the J call TRBJ1-5, with a possible D match to TRBD1 (6 bases). This CDR3 is built from 15 residues. CDR1 and CDR2 (germline): MNHEY, SVGAGI. Trimming removed 0 bases from V and 6 bases from J, with 12 bases in between. DNA for the CDR3: TGTGCCAGCAGTTACTCGTCGGGGGCGGGTCAGCCCCAGCATTTT. This translates into CASSYSSGAGQPQHF.

In the case of this clone: Other DNA sequences within the sample encode an identical CDR3. CDR3 protein: CASSPLYNEQFF. In nucleotides, the CDR3 is TGTGCCAGCAGCCCCCTATACAATGAGCAGTTCTTC. This chain links TRBV9 with TRBJ2-1; D is unresolved. V lost 4 bases, J lost 4 bases, and 6 bases lay in between. The CDR3 has 12 residues. Germline CDR1 reads SGDLS; CDR2 reads YYNGEE.

The rearrangement links TRBV7-9 to TRBJ2-7, with TRBD1 matching 8 bases. Germline V lookup: CDR1 SEHNR, CDR2 FQNEAQ (reference sequence). The CDR3 runs 15 residues. After removal of 5 bases from V and 3 bases from J, the junction contained 9 bases not matched to a gene. The CDR3: CASSGGGTGLYEQYF. CDR3 nucleotide sequence: TGTGCCAGCAGCGGCGGCGGGACAGGACTCTACGAGCAGTACTTC. Full variable domain (rest looked up from reference TRBV7-9 and TRBJ2-7): DTGVSQNPRHKITKRGQNVTFRCDPISEHNRLYWYRQTLGQGPEFLTYFQNEAQLEKSRLLSDRFSAERPKGSFSTLEIQRTEQGDSAMYLCASSGGGTGLYEQYFGPGTRLTVT.

V usage is TRBV28 and J usage is TRBJ2-7, with a weak D call TRBD2 (6 bases). This CDR3 has 17 amino acids. Germline lookup yields CDR1 MDHEN and CDR2 SYDVKM. V lost 4 bases and J lost 0, with 19 bases in between. The CDR3 spells CASSWGIGGERSYEQYF. Written as DNA, the CDR3 is TGTGCCAGCAGTTGGGGAATCGGCGGGGAACGCTCCTACGAGCAGTACTTC.

The rearrangement uses TRBV30 and TRBJ2-7, with 10 bases identical to TRBD2. Germline values: CDR1 GTSNPN, CDR2 SVGIG (reference sequence). This CDR3 is built from 15 residues. The junction had 6 bases not matched to a gene; V was cut back by 0 bases and J by 4 bases. The CDR3 DNA reads as TGTGCCTGGAGTGTGGCTAGCGGGAGTAAGTACGAGCAGTACTTC. As protein: CAWSVASGSKYEQYF.

The chain uses TRBV4-3 and TRBJ2-7; D ambiguous. The CDR3 length is 13 residues. Trimming shortened V by 5 bases and J by 2 bases, and 10 bases separated the two germline ends. CDR1 and CDR2 (germline): LGHNA, YSLEER. CDR3 residues: CASSRARTYEQYF. CDR3 sequence (DNA): TGCGCCAGCAGCAGGGCTCGGACCTACGAGCAGTACTTC.

The chain is built from TRBV7-3 and TRBJ2-2, with D possibly matching TRBD2 (6 bases). The V end was cut by 5 bases, the J end by 4 bases, with 17 bases between. This CDR3 contains 16 residues. Germline CDR1 SGHTA, CDR2 FQGTGA. Here the CDR3 DNA reads TGTGCCAGCAGCCGACGGGGGACTCGGTCCACCGGGGAGCTGTTTTTT. This codes for CASSRRGTRSTGELFF. Filled out from reference TRBV7-3 and TRBJ2-2, the complete variable domain reads GAGVSQTPSNKVTEKGKYVELRCDPISGHTALYWYRQSLGQGPEFLIYFQGTGAADDSGLPNDRFFAVRPEGSVSTLKIQRTERGDSAVYLCASSRRGTRSTGELFFGEGSRLTVL.

CDR3 protein: CASSVGSGGANGYTF. Written as DNA, the CDR3 is TGTGCCAGCAGCGTAGGTTCAGGGGGCGCCAATGGCTACACCTTC. This rearrangement joins TRBV9 to TRBJ1-2; TRBD1 agrees at 8 bases. V gave up 0 bases and J gave up 6 bases; unmatched junction bases: 7. Germline CDR1 SGDLS, CDR2 YYNGEE. The CDR3 runs 15 residues.

The rearrangement uses TRBV4-1 and TRBJ2-7, with 13 bases aligning to TRBD2. Germline V gene sequence: CDR1 MGHRA, CDR2 YSYEKL. Trimming at V came to 2 bases and at J to 7 bases, leaving 11 bases not matched to a gene. This CDR3 comprises 17 residues. The CDR3 DNA follows: TGCGCCAGCAGCCAAAAGACTAGCGGGAGGCTCACGGGTGAGCAGTACTTC. Translation: CASSQKTSGRLTGEQYF.

This clone showed up just once. The chain recombines TRBV15 with TRBJ2-7; 7 bases are shared with TRBD1. The CDR3 runs 15 residues. The junction had 15 bases not matched to a gene; V was cut back by 7 bases and J by 6 bases. CDR1 and CDR2 from the germline V gene are LNHNV and YYDKDF (reference sequence). CDR3 nucleotide sequence: TGTGCCACCATGGAGGACAGGCACCAACTCGCCGAGCAGTACTTC. Translating it yields CATMEDRHQLAEQYF.

The CDR3 DNA is TGTGCCAGCAGCGTTCCGCTAGCGGGCTACCAAGAGACCCAGTACTTC. Its translation: CASSVPLAGYQETQYF. V gene TRBV9 combines with J gene TRBJ2-5; 8 bases line up with TRBD2. The V gene end was trimmed by 2 bases and the J gene end by 0 bases; junction bases not matched to a gene: 6. The CDR3 length is 16 residues. CDR1 is SGDLS and CDR2 is YYNGEE in the germline V gene.

With regard to this clone: This sample includes further DNA sequences coding for the same CDR3. The chain couples TRBV9 to TRBJ2-7, with D uncertain. In germline, CDR1 is SGDLS, CDR2 YYNGEE. The V and J ends lost 0 bases and 1 base respectively, with 8 bases between them. The CDR3 sequence is 14 residues long. CDR3 sequence (DNA): TGTGCCAGCAGCGTAGGGGCAGGATCCTACGAGCAGTACTTC. This sequence encodes CASSVGAGSYEQYF. The variable domain in full, with the rest retrieved from reference TRBV9 and TRBJ2-7, is DSGVTQTPKHLITATGQRVTLRCSPRSGDLSVYWYQQSLDQGLQFLIQYYNGEERAKGNILERFSAQQFPDLHSELNLSSLELGDSALYFCASSVGAGSYEQYFGPGTRLTVT.

This chain joins TRBV7-8 and TRBJ2-3; TRBD2 matches 12 bases. CDR1 is SGHVS, CDR2 FQNEAQ, per germline. V shed 2 bases and J 3 bases; nucleotides not matched to a gene: 6. The CDR3 sequence is 17 residues long. The CDR3 is CASSLPRGTSGTDTQYF. CDR3 bases: TGTGCCAGCAGCTTACCCCGGGGGACTAGCGGGACAGATACGCAGTATTTT.

The J gene is TRBJ2-7, the V gene TRBV28; 10 positions agree with TRBD1. The V gene end was trimmed by 4 bases and the J gene end by 5 bases; junction bases not matched to a gene: 14. Germline-derived CDR1 and CDR2 are MDHEN and SYDVKM. The CDR3 totals 17 residues. CDR3: CASSSRPGQGLEHEQYF. The CDR3 DNA sequence: TGTGCCAGCAGTTCGCGCCCGGGACAGGGGCTAGAACACGAGCAGTACTTC.

The chain combines TRBV2 with TRBJ2-3; D is undetermined. The V end lost 0 bases, the J end lost 6 bases, and 16 bases lay between the germline ends. The CDR3 totals 16 residues. Per the germline V gene, CDR1 is SNHLY and CDR2 is FYNNEI. In DNA, the CDR3 is TGTGCCAGCAGTGAAGCGCTGGGGAAGGGTCAGGATACGCAGTATTTT. The encoded protein is CASSEALGKGQDTQYF.

The chain carries TRBV5-6 and TRBJ1-1; maybe TRBD1 (5 bases). CDR1 and CDR2 from the germline V gene are SGHDT and YYEEEE. The CDR3 contains 12 residues. Trimming cost V 2 bases and J 13 bases, with 15 bases left between them. CDR3 residues: CASSFGQGEDFF. The DNA for the CDR3 is TGTGCCAGCAGCTTCGGGCAGGGTGAGGATTTCTTT.